This TCR beta chain was profiled in a study of beta chain features in type 1 diabetes. Since all of the isolated RNA was reverse transcribed, expressed TCRB transcripts were what got sequenced. Profiled with immunoSEQ multiplex PCR; TCRdb holds only in-frame clones, not every one. The table includes some 280,000 clones, 13% to 15% detected once. A CD45RO/CCR7/CD25/CD127/CD95/CD27 panel sorted naive, central memory, regulatory and stem cell-like memory CD4+ cells. The V segment lost 7 bases and the J segment 6 bases; nucleotides outside the gene matches: 4. Germline CDR1 reads LNHDA; CDR2 reads SQIVND (reference sequence). The CDR3 consists of 14 residues. General observations from the study: cDNA-based sequencing might over-represent cells highly expressing TCR. Moderate yet significant TCRB CDR3 shortening was seen in Type 1 diabetes patients in all four CD4+ subsets. Naive, central memory and Treg TCRB repertoires seemed to resemble each other more closely in patients than they did in healthy donors.

In its sample, this clone was seen a few times. Its antigen remains unidentified. The chain links TRBV19 to TRBJ2-1, with TRBD2 matching 12 bases. Sequenced sample: naive CD4+ T cells from blood. The source of this sequence is a man in his thirties or forties with type 1 diabetes. CDR3 protein: CASIPSGRANEQFF. CDR3 DNA sequence: TGTGCCAGTATTCCTAGCGGGAGGGCCAATGAGCAGTTCTTC.